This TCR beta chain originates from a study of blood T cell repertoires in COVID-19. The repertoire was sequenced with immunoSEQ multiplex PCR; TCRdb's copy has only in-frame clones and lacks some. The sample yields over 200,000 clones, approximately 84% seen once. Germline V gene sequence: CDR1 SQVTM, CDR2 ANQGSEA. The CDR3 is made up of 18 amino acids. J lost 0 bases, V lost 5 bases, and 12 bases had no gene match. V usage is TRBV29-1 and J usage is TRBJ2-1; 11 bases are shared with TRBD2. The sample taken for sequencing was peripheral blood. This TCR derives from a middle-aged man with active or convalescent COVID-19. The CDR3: CSVRGLAGIPSSYNEQFF. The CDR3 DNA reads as TGCAGCGTTCGAGGACTAGCGGGCATTCCTAGCTCCTACAATGAGCAGTTCTTC.